The rows below give T cell receptor beta chains drawn from one sample of a study of CD8 T cells in Susac syndrome. TCRdb re-analysed the immunoSEQ multiplex PCR reads in MiXCR, keeping a single row per CDR3 protein. This repertoire shows 400,000 to 550,000 distinct CDR3 sequences, 75% to 90% found once; its top ten account for around 0.12%. Material for sequencing was CD8+ T cells from PBMCs. The receptors were gathered from a human donor with multiple sclerosis. Each CDR3 is given without its conserved first and last residue. The order of the fields is clone size, J gene, V gene, CDR3 protein. The size entry is marked missing in some rows and otherwise reads once, few, many or a size class.

few | TRBJ2-7 | TRBV7-2 | ASSSWTDTYEQY
NA | TRBJ2-7 | TRBV11-2 | ASSWVTSGTAYEQY
NA | TRBJ2-5 | TRBV5-6 | ASSLGTGGLQETQY
NA | TRBJ2-3 | TRBV5-1 | ASSLGAGPDTQY
NA | TRBJ2-1 | TRBV27 | ASSPLEAYIRGQF
NA | TRBJ2-7 | TRBV5-1 | ASSSRTEKSYEQY
NA | TRBJ1-2 | TRBV28 | ASSPSSPLYGYT
few | TRBJ1-1 | TRBV7-3 | ASSLGTGGGTEAF
NA | TRBJ2-7 | TRBV4-1 | ASSQDRGTGNEQY
NA | TRBJ1-1 | TRBV6-6 | ASSSIGVGSNTEAF
few | TRBJ2-3 | TRBV6-1 | ASTPGPSTDTQY
few | TRBJ1-1 | TRBV4-1 | ASSHEAANTEAF
once | TRBJ2-7 | TRBV11-2 | ASSLVGTPAYEQY
NA | TRBJ2-1 | TRBV27 | ASSFGTGYNEQF
few | TRBJ2-3 | TRBV6-5 | ASSYTGTDTQY
NA | TRBJ2-7 | TRBV4-1 | ASSQEQGDEQY
NA | TRBJ2-7 | TRBV20-1 | SARDVRVGYEQY
NA | TRBJ1-6 | TRBV6-1 | ASSPLGTGENSPLH
NA | TRBJ2-3 | TRBV2 | ASRKTATSTDTQY
NA | TRBJ2-1 | TRBV25-1 | ASSEYEGGSSYNEQF
NA | TRBJ1-2 | TRBV5-1 | ASSSAPGETHYGYT
NA | TRBJ2-3 | TRBV11-2 | ASSLAGVIDTQY
NA | TRBJ2-1 | TRBV2 | ASRLLAGDQNEQF
once | TRBJ2-3 | TRBV7-2 | ASSLVGTPGDTQY
NA | TRBJ2-7 | TRBV27 | ASSLQQSYEQY
once | TRBJ1-2 | TRBV4-1 | ASSQEATGFYGYT
NA | TRBJ2-1 | TRBV5-1 | ASSLGHDRVSSYNEQF
NA | TRBJ1-1 | TRBV5-5 | ASSQTDVARRLAF
NA | TRBJ2-7 | TRBV27 | ASSFQGLYYEQY
NA | TRBJ2-2 | TRBV27 | ASSLMISGELF
NA | TRBJ2-5 | TRBV7-9 | ASSLTISRQETQY
NA | TRBJ1-5 | TRBV25-1 | ASSLREGEPQH
NA | TRBJ2-3 | TRBV2 | ASSEAFLGRAGTDTQY
NA | TRBJ2-7 | TRBV5-6 | ASTHGSYAYEQY
NA | TRBJ2-7 | TRBV2 | ASSDFYPNSGSTYEQY
NA | TRBJ2-1 | TRBV7-9 | ASRLAGADEQF
NA | TRBJ1-2 | TRBV3-1 | ASSQSSPQGFVNYGYT
NA | TRBJ2-7 | TRBV30 | AWSNGAGGDEQY
NA | TRBJ2-2 | TRBV5-8 | ASSLNLADVTNTGELF
NA | TRBJ1-5 | TRBV7-9 | ASSTSTGGNQPQH
NA | TRBJ2-1 | TRBV5-1 | ASSLQGGEGNEQF
NA | TRBJ2-1 | TRBV6-1 | ASNEQRGSYNEQF
NA | TRBJ2-1 | TRBV3-1 | ASSQDSGGAYEQF
NA | TRBJ1-1 | TRBV11-2 | ASSLGQGWFVTEAF
NA | TRBJ2-7 | TRBV25-1 | ASTPIAGQGIYEQY
NA | TRBJ2-7 | TRBV9 | ASSVEAGGTYEQY
NA | TRBJ1-6 | TRBV2 | ASSEGDYNSPLH
NA | TRBJ2-5 | TRBV7-9 | ASSHPAVSQETQY
NA | TRBJ2-1 | TRBV6-4 | ASSDSGVGGEQF
NA | TRBJ1-5 | TRBV28 | ASNVASSFTALQPQH
NA | TRBJ2-7 | TRBV30 | AWGSTGYEQY
NA | TRBJ2-3 | TRBV12-3/TRBV12-4 | ASSTGKFGTDTQY
NA | TRBJ1-2 | TRBV6-1 | ASSLRWGPDYGYT